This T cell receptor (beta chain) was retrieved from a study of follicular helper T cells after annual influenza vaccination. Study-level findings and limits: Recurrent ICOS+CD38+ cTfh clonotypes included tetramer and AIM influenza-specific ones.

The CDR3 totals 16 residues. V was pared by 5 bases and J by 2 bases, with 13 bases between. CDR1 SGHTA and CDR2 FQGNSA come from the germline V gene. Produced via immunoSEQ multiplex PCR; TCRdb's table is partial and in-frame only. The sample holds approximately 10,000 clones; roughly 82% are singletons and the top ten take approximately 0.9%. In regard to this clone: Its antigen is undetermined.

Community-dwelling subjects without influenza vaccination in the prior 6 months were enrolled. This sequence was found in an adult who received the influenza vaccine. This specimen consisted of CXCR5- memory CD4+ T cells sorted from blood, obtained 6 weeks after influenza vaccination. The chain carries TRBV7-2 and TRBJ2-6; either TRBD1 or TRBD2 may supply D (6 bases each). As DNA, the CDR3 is TGTGCCAGCAGCGGAGGGGGGACAACTGGGGCCAACGTCCTGACTTTC. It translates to CASSGGGTTGANVLTF.